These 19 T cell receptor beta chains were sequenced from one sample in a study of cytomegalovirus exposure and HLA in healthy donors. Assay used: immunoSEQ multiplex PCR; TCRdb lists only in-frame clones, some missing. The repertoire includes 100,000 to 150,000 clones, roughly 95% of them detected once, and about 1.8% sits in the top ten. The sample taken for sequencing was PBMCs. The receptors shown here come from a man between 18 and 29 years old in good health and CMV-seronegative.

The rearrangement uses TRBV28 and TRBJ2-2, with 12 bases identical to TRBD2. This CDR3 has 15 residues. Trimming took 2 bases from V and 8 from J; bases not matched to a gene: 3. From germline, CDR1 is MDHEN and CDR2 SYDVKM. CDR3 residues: CASSLLAGGPGELFF. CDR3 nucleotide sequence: TGTGCCAGCAGTTTACTAGCGGGAGGGCCAGGGGAGCTGTTTTTT.

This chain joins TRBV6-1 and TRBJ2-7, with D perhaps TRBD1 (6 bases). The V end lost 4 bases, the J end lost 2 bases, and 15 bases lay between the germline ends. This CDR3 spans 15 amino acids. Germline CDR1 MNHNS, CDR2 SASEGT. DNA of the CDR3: TGTGCCAGCAGTGGACCGGGACAAGGGCCCTACGAGCAGTACTTC. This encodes CASSGPGQGPYEQYF.

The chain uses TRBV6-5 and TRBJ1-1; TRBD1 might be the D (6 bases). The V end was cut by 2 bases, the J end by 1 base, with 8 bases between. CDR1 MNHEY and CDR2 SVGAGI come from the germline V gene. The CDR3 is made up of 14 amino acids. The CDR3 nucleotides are TGTGCCAGCAGTTACGAAGGGGGGAACACTGAAGCTTTCTTT. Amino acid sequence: CASSYEGGNTEAFF.

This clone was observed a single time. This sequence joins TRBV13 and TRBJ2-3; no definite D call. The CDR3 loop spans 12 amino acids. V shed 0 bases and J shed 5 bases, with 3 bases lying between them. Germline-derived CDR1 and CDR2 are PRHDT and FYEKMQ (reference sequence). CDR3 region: CASSLGRDTQYF. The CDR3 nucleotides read TGTGCCAGCAGCTTAGGCAGAGATACGCAGTATTTT.

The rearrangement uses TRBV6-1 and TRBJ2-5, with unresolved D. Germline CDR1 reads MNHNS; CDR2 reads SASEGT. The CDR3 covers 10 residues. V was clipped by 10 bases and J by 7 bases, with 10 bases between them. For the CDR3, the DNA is TGTGCCACCACCCTAGGGACCCAGTACTTC. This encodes CATTLGTQYF.

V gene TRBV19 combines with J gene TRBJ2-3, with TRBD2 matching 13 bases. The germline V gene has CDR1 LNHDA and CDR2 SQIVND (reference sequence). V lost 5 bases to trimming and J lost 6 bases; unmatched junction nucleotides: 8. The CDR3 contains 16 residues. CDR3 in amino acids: CASSPSGLAGSDTQYF. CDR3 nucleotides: TGTGCCAGTAGTCCATCGGGACTAGCGGGATCTGATACGCAGTATTTT. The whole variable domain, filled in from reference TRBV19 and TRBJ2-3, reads DGGITQSPKYLFRKEGQNVTLSCEQNLNHDAMYWYRQDPGQGLRLIYYSQIVNDFQKGDIAEGYSVSREKKESFPLTVTSAQKNPTAFYLCASSPSGLAGSDTQYFGPGTRLTVL.

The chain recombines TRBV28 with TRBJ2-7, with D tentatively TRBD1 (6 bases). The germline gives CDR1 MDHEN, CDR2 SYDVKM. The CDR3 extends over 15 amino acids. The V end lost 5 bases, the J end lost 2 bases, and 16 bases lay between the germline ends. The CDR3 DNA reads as TGTGCCAGCAGTGCCCCCGGGACACGGGCCTACGAGCAGTACTTC. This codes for CASSAPGTRAYEQYF.

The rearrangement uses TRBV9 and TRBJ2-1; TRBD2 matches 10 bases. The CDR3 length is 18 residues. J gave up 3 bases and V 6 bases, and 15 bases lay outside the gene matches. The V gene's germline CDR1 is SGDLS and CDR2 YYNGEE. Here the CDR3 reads CASIGLAVQEGYYNEQFF. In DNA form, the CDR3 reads TGTGCCAGCATAGGACTAGCGGTACAGGAGGGCTACTACAATGAGCAGTTCTTC.

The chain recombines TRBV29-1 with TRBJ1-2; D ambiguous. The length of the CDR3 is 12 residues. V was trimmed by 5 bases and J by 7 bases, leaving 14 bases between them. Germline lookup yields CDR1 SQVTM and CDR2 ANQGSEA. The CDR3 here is CSVRVLAGGYTF. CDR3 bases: TGCAGCGTTCGGGTTTTGGCGGGTGGCTACACCTTC.

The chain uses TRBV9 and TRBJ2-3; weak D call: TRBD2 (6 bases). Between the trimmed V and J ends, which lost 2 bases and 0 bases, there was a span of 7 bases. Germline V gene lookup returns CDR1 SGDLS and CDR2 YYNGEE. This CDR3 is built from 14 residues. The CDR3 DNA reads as TGTGCCAGCAGCGTTAGCGGTAGCACAGATACGCAGTATTTT. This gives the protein CASSVSGSTDTQYF.

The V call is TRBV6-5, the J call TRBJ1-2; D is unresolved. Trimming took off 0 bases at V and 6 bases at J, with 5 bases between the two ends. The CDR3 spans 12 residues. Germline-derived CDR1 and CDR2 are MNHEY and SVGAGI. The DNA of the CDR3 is TGTGCCAGCAGTTACTCGAGGGATGGCTACACCTTC. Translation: CASSYSRDGYTF.

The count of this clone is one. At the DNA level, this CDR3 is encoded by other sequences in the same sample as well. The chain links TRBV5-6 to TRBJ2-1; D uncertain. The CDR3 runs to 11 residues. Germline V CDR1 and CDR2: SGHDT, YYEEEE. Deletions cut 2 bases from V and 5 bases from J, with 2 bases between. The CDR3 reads CASSFNNEQFF. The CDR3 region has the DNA TGTGCCAGCAGCTTTAACAATGAGCAGTTCTTC.

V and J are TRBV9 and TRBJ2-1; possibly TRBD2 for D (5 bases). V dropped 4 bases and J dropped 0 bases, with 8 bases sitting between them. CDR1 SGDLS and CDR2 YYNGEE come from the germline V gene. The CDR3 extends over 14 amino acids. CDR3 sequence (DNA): TGTGCCAGCAGCACCGCGGGCTCCTACAATGAGCAGTTCTTC. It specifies CASSTAGSYNEQFF. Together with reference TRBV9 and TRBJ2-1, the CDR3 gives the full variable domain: DSGVTQTPKHLITATGQRVTLRCSPRSGDLSVYWYQQSLDQGLQFLIQYYNGEERAKGNILERFSAQQFPDLHSELNLSSLELGDSALYFCASSTAGSYNEQFFGPGTRLTVL.

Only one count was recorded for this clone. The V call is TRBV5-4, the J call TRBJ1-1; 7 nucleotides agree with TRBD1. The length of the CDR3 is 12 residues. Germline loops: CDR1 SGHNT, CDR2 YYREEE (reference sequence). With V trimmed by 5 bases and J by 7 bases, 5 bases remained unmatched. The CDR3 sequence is CASSSRQGEAFF. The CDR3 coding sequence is TGTGCCAGCAGTTCACGACAGGGTGAAGCTTTCTTT.

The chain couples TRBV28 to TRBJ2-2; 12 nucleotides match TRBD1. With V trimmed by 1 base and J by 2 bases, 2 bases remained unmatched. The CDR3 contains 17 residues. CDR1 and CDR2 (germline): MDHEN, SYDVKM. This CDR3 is CASSLYGTGGNTGELFF. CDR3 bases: TGTGCCAGCAGTTTATACGGGACAGGGGGCAACACCGGGGAGCTGTTTTTT.

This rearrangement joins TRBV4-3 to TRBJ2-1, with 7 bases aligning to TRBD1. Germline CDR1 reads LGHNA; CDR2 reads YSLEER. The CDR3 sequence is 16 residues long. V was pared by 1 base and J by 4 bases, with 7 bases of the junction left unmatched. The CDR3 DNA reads TGCGCCAGCAGCCAAGGCCCCGGGACAGAATACAATGAGCAGTTCTTC. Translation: CASSQGPGTEYNEQFF.

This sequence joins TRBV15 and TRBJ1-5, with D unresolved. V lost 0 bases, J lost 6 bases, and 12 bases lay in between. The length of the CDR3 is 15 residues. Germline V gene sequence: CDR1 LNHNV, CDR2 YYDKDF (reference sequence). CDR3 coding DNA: TGTGCCACCAGCAGAGAGCGCAGAACTAGTCAGCCCCAGCATTTT. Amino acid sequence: CATSRERRTSQPQHF. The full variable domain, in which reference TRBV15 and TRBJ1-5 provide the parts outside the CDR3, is DAMVIQNPRYQVTQFGKPVTLSCSQTLNHNVMYWYQQKSSQAPKLLFHYYDKDFNNEADTPDNFQSRRPNTSFCFLDIRSPGLGDTAMYLCATSRERRTSQPQHFGDGTRLSIL.

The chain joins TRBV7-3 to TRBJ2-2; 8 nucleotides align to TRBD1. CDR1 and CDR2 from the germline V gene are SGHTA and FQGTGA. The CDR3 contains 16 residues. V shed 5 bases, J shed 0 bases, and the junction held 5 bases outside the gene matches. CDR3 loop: CASSAWTGTNTGELFF. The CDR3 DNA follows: TGTGCCAGCAGCGCCTGGACAGGGACGAACACCGGGGAGCTGTTTTTT.

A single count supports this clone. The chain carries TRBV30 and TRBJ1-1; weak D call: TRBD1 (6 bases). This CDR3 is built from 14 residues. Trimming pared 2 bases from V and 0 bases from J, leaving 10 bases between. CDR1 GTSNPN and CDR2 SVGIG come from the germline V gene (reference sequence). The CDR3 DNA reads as TGTGCCTGGAGTAACAGGGTAATGAACACTGAAGCTTTCTTT. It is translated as CAWSNRVMNTEAFF.